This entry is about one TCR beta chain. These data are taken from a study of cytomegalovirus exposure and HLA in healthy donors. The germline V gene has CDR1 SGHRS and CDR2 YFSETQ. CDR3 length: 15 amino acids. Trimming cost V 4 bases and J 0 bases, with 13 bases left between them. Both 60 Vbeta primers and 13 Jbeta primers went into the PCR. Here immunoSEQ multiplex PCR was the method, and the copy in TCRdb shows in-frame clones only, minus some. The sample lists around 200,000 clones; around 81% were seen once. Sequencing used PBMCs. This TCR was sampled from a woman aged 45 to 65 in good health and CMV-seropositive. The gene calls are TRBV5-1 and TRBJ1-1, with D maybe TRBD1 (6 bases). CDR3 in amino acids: CASSPTRTVNTEAFF. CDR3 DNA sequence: TGCGCCAGCAGCCCGACTCGGACAGTGAACACTGAAGCTTTCTTT.